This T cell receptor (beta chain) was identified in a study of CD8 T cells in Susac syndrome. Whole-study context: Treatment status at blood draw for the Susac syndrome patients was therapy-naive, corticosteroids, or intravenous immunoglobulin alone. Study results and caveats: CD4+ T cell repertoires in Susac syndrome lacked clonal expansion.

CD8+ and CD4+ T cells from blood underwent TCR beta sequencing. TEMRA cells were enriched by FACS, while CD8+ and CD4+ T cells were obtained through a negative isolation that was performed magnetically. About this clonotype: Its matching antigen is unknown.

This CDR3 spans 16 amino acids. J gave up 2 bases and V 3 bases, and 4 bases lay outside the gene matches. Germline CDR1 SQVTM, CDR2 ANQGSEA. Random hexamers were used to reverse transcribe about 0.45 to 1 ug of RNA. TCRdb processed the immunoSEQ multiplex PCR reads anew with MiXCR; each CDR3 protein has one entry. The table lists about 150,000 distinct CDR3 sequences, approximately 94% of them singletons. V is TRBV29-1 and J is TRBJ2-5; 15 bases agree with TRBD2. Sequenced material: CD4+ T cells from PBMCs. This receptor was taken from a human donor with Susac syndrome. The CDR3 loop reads CSVEGLAGGNQETQYF. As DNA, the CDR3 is TGCAGCGTTGAGGGACTAGCGGGAGGAAATCAAGAGACCCAGTACTTC.